The present T cell receptor (beta chain) was sequenced within a study of Ad26.COV2.S vaccination and SARS-CoV-2 variants. Study-wide results and caveats: Higher spike-specific TCR breadth was found in vaccine recipients than in placebo recipients.

Sample treatment: some 20 received Ad26.COV2.S at low or high dose, single or two shots; several received placebo; per-sample allocation not given. Specimen acquisition occurred on day 63 following the initial vaccine or placebo injection. It was Wuhan-strain SARS-CoV-2 spike that the Ad26 vaccine vector expressed. Note on this clone: Its antigen is currently unknown.

Profiled with immunoSEQ multiplex PCR; TCRdb holds only in-frame clones, not every one. The table has some 420,000 clones, roughly 88% seen once. With V trimmed by 2 bases and J by 9 bases, 4 bases remained unmatched. The length of the CDR3 is 15 residues. Germline assignment: CDR1 MDHEN and CDR2 SYDVKM. The TCR comes from a person aged 18-60 years who received the Ad26.COV2.S COVID-19 vaccine or a placebo. This sequence joins TRBV28 and TRBJ1-6, with 10 bases fitting TRBD1. The material was peripheral blood, obtained in a trial of Ad26.COV2.S vaccine versus placebo. Written as DNA, the CDR3 is TGTGCCAGCAGTTTAGACAGGGGGCCGAGTTCACCCCTCCACTTT. Residues: CASSLDRGPSSPLHF. Full variable domain (missing parts from reference TRBV28 and TRBJ1-6): DVKVTQSSRYLVKRTGEKVFLECVQDMDHENMFWYRQDPGLGLRLIYFSYDVKMKEKGDIPEGYSVSREKKERFSLILESASTNQTSMYLCASSLDRGPSSPLHFGNGTRLTVT.